Described below is a single T cell receptor (beta chain) sequence and its context. Seattle-derived patients entered the study during active infection and were followed longitudinally. Looked up from germline, CDR1 is MNHEY and CDR2 is SVGAGI. The ends were cut back, 5 bases at V and 5 bases at J, with 13 bases in the middle. The CDR3 length is 13 residues. Clones were sequenced by immunoSEQ multiplex PCR, and TCRdb holds only the in-frame ones, with some missing. The data show 250,000 to 350,000 clones, approximately 86% seen once. These data come from a study of blood T cell repertoires in COVID-19. Study-wide background: Specimens from acute and convalescent COVID-19 originated in the United States, Italy and Spain. The analysed material was cDNA or gDNA that came from T cells, B-cell-depleted T cells, or PBMCs.

Sequencing input: peripheral blood. The J gene is TRBJ2-7, the V gene TRBV6-5; TRBD1 might be the D (6 bases). The origin of this receptor is a woman in her 70s with COVID-19, enrolled during active disease. Here the CDR3 DNA reads TGTGCCAGCAGTAAAACAGGGTACCACGAGCAGTACTTC. The encoded protein is CASSKTGYHEQYF.